The entry below gives a single T cell receptor beta chain sequence along with its context. Its specificity is unknown. The data derive from a study of blood T cells in healthy people across ages. Broader study findings: Diversity was higher, and naive CD4+ cells more numerous, in long-lived donors than in aged donors. Unsorted PBMCs prevented conclusive naive versus antigen-experienced comparison. When one million T cells were used, diversity estimates were thought to be underestimates.

The CDR3 is made up of 14 amino acids. CDR1 is MNHEY and CDR2 is SVGAGI in the germline V gene. V lost 6 bases and J lost 5; bases outside the gene matches: 8. The second PCR ran about 6 to 12 cycles with a sample-barcoded 5' primer and J-beta primers. MiXCR, applied by TCRdb to the 5' RACE reads, yields one record per CDR3 protein. The sample consists of about 930,000 distinct CDR3 sequences, just under 30% of them appearing once. These data are also associated with another study on T cells of mothers and their children. That source adds: Three healthy Caucasian mothers, along with their six children, served as the donors.

This TCR was recovered from a middle-aged woman in good health. The rearrangement uses TRBV6-5 and TRBJ1-2; TRBD1 matches 8 bases. The specimen was blood. CDR3 DNA: TGTGCCAGCAGCCGGACCGGGACAGGTTATGGCTACACCTTC. Its protein product is CASSRTGTGYGYTF.